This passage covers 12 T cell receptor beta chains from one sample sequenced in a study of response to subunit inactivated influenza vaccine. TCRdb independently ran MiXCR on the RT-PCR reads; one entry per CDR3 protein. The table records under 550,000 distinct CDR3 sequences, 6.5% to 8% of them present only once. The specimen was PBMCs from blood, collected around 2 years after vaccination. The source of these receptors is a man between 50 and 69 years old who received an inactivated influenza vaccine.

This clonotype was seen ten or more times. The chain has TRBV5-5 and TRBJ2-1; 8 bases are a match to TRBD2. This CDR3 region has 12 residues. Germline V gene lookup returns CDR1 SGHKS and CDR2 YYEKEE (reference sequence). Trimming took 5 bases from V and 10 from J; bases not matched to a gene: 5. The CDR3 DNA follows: TGTGCCAGCAGGATACTAGCGGACGAGCAGTTCTTC. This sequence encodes CASRILADEQFF.

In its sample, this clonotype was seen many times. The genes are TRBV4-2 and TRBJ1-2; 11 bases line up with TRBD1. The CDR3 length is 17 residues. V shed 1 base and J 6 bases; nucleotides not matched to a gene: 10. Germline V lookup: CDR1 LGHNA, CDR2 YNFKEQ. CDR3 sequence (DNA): TGTGCCAGCAGCCAAGTAATCAAGGACAGGGGGCCAGATGGCTACACCTTC. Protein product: CASSQVIKDRGPDGYTF.

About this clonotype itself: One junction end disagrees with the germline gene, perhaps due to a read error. CDR3 loop: CAGSPRGPSTDTQYF. Written as DNA, the CDR3 is TGTGCCGGCAGCCCCAGGGGACCCAGCACAGATACGCAGTATTTT. The chain couples TRBV6-1 to TRBJ2-3, with D tentatively TRBD1 (6 bases). Germline lookup yields CDR1 MNHNS and CDR2 SASEGT. The CDR3 spans 15 residues.

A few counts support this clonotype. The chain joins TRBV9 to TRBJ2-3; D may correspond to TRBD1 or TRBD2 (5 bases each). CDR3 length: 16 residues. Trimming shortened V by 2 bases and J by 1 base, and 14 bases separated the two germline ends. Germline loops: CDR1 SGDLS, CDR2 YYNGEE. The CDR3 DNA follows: TGTGCCAGCAGCGTCCCTCGGGACGGGGGCACAGATACGCAGTATTTT. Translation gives CASSVPRDGGTDTQYF.

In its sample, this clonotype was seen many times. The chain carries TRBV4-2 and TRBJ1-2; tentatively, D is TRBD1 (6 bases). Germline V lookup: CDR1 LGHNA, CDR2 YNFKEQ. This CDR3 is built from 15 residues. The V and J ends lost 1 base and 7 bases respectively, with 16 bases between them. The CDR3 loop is CASSQVAGAIVGYTF. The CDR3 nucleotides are TGTGCCAGCAGCCAAGTTGCGGGGGCGATAGTTGGCTACACCTTC.

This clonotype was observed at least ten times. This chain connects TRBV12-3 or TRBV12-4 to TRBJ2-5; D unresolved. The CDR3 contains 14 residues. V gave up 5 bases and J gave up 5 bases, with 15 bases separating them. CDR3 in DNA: TGTGCCAGCAGTATCACATGGGCTGGGGAGACCCAGTACTTC. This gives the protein CASSITWAGETQYF.

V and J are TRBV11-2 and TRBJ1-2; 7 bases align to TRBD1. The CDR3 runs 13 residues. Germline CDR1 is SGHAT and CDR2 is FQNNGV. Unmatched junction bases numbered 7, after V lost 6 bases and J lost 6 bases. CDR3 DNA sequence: TGTGCCAGCAGGCGCACAGGGGAGGATGGCTACACCTTC. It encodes CASRRTGEDGYTF.

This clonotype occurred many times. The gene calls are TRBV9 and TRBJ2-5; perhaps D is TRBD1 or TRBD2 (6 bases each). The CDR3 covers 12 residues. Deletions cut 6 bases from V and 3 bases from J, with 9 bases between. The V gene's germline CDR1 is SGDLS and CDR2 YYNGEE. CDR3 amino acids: CASNRGEETQYF. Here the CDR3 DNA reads TGTGCCAGCAATAGGGGGGAAGAGACCCAGTACTTC.

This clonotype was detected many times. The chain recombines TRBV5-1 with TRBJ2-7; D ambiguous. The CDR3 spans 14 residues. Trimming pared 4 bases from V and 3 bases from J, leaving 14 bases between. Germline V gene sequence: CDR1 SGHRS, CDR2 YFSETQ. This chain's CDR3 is CASSKDGTSYEQYF. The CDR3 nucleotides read TGCGCCAGCAGCAAGGACGGCACGAGCTACGAGCAGTACTTC.

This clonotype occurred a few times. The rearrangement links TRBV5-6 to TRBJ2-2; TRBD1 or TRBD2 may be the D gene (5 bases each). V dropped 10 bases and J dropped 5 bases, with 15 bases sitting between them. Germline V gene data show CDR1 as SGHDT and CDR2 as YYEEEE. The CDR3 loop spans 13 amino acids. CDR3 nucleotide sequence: TGTGCCTCAGCTGGGGGACGGACCGGGGAGCTGTTTTTT. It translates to CASAGGRTGELFF.

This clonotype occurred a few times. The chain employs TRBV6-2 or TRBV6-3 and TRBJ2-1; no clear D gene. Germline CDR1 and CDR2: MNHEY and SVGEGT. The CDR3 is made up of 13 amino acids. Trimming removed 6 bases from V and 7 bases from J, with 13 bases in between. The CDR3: CASRFAVINEQFF. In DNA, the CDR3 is TGTGCCAGCAGGTTCGCGGTTATTAATGAGCAGTTCTTC.

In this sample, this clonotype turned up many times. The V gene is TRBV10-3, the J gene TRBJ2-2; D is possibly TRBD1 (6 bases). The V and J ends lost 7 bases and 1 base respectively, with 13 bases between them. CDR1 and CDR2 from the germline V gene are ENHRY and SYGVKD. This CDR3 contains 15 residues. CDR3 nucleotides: TGTGCCATCAATTCCGGGACAAGGAACACCGGGGAGCTGTTTTTT. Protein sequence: CAINSGTRNTGELFF.